This T cell receptor beta chain was sequenced in a study of blood T cell repertoires in COVID-19. The V end was cut by 3 bases, the J end by 4 bases, with 13 bases between. Germline values: CDR1 SGDLS, CDR2 YYNGEE. The CDR3 length is 14 residues. Authors' data handling: Estimated nucleated cell counts came from reference gene primer amplification. The assay was immunoSEQ multiplex PCR, and TCRdb's table has in-frame clones only and misses some. That table gives V, J and clone size, and the DNA gave D and trimming. The table lists 210,000 or so clones, nearly 90% of them singletons. This clone turned up a few times. Enrollees, about 18 to 100 years old, lived in 20 to 25 US areas. Cohort placement rested on clinical history that participants reported themselves.

V is TRBV9 and J is TRBJ2-5; possible D gene TRBD2, 6 bases. The sequencing sample was made of PBMCs or T cells enriched from blood (not recorded which). This receptor was identified in a young man who had recovered from COVID-19. The CDR3: CASSGSGRRETQYF. CDR3 DNA sequence: TGTGCCAGCAGCGGATCAGGGAGGCGAGAGACCCAGTACTTC.